A selection of T cell receptor beta chains follows, all from one sample in a study of blood T cells in healthy people across ages. TCRdb itself ran the 5' RACE reads through MiXCR, one entry per CDR3 protein. The table includes about 1.6 million distinct CDR3 sequences, roughly 30% detected once. Material for sequencing was blood. These receptor sequences come from a woman aged 25 to 39 in good health. Both conserved end residues are part of each CDR3. D genes are given only for firm matches. Clone size is stated in some rows and not others, as once, few, many or a class when expanded.

abundance: .; d_gene: .; v_gene: TRBV30; j_gene: TRBJ1-2; CDR3nt: TGTGCCTGGGGCGGGGAAAAGTATGGCTACACCTTC; CDR3aa: CAWGGEKYGYTF
abundance: .; d_gene: .; v_gene: TRBV4-1; j_gene: TRBJ1-1; CDR3nt: TGCGCCAGCAGCCAAGATCTCAGGGGTCGGTCAGCTTTCTTT; CDR3aa: CASSQDLRGRSAFF
abundance: .; d_gene: TRBD1; v_gene: TRBV7-8; j_gene: TRBJ1-2; CDR3nt: TGTGCCAGCAGCGCTTCTGGGGACAGCTATGGCTACACCTTC; CDR3aa: CASSASGDSYGYTF
abundance: few; d_gene: .; v_gene: TRBV5-5; j_gene: TRBJ2-2; CDR3nt: TGTGCCAGCCCTGCGGCGGGGGAGCTGTTTTTT; CDR3aa: CASPAAGELFF
abundance: once; d_gene: TRBD2; v_gene: TRBV6-1; j_gene: TRBJ2-6; CDR3nt: TGTGCCAGCACAGGACGGGAGGGTAGGGCCAACGTCCTGACTTTC; CDR3aa: CASTGREGRANVLTF
abundance: few; d_gene: .; v_gene: TRBV5-5; j_gene: TRBJ1-6; CDR3nt: TGTGCCAGCAGCTTGAAGTTTTGGGTGGACAGCGGCATCCCCAAGGATTCACCCCTCCACTTT; CDR3aa: CASSLKFWVDSGIPKDSPLHF
abundance: few; d_gene: TRBD2; v_gene: TRBV9; j_gene: TRBJ2-3; CDR3nt: TGTGCCAGCAGCGTGACTAGCGGGAGGGGGATAGATACGCAGTATTTT; CDR3aa: CASSVTSGRGIDTQYF
abundance: .; d_gene: TRBD1; v_gene: TRBV28; j_gene: TRBJ2-7; CDR3nt: TGTGCCAGCAGTCCCTACAGGGGGCGCTGGGTGGAGCCGACCTACGAGCAGTACTTC; CDR3aa: CASSPYRGRWVEPTYEQYF
abundance: .; d_gene: .; v_gene: TRBV6-5; j_gene: TRBJ2-3; CDR3nt: TGTGCCAGCAGTTACGACGGACAGAACACAGATACGCAGTATTTT; CDR3aa: CASSYDGQNTDTQYF
abundance: .; d_gene: .; v_gene: TRBV25-1; j_gene: TRBJ2-5; CDR3nt: TGTGCCAGCAGTGAGAGGGCCCAGTACTTC; CDR3aa: CASSERAQYF
abundance: .; d_gene: TRBD1; v_gene: TRBV6-1; j_gene: TRBJ1-2; CDR3nt: TGTGCCAGCGGGGACAGGGCGTGGCGGGGCTACACCTTC; CDR3aa: CASGDRAWRGYTF
abundance: few; d_gene: .; v_gene: TRBV10-3; j_gene: TRBJ1-1; CDR3nt: TGTGCCATCAGTGAACAACAGGGTGGCACTGAAGCTTTCTTT; CDR3aa: CAISEQQGGTEAFF
abundance: .; d_gene: .; v_gene: TRBV9; j_gene: TRBJ2-7; CDR3nt: TGTGCCAGCAGCGAGAGAGGCGGTTTTGGCGAGCAGTACTTC; CDR3aa: CASSERGGFGEQYF
abundance: .; d_gene: TRBD2; v_gene: TRBV9; j_gene: TRBJ2-5; CDR3nt: TGTGCCAGCAGCGTAGGGCAGCGGGAATCTCAAAAGACCCAGTACTTC; CDR3aa: CASSVGQRESQKTQYF
abundance: many; d_gene: .; v_gene: TRBV10-3; j_gene: TRBJ2-7; CDR3nt: TGTGCCATCAGTGAGCCACAGGGTGAGACCTACGAGCAGTACTTC; CDR3aa: CAISEPQGETYEQYF
abundance: .; d_gene: .; v_gene: TRBV9; j_gene: TRBJ2-7; CDR3nt: TGTGCCAGCAGCGTAGTAGCCAACGCCTACGAGCAGTACTTC; CDR3aa: CASSVVANAYEQYF
abundance: many; d_gene: TRBD2; v_gene: TRBV20-1; j_gene: TRBJ2-5; CDR3nt: TGCAGTGCTAGTCGGATGGCGGGGGGCACCCAAGAGACCCAGTACTTC; CDR3aa: CSASRMAGGTQETQYF
abundance: .; d_gene: TRBD1; v_gene: TRBV2; j_gene: TRBJ2-6; CDR3nt: TGTGCCAGCAAAGGGGGCCTTGGGGCCAACGTCCTGACTTTC; CDR3aa: CASKGGLGANVLTF
abundance: .; d_gene: .; v_gene: TRBV3-1; j_gene: TRBJ2-1; CDR3nt: TGTGCCAGCAGCCAGCAATCGGGAGCAGGCAATGAGCAGTTCTTC; CDR3aa: CASSQQSGAGNEQFF
abundance: .; d_gene: .; v_gene: TRBV20-1; j_gene: TRBJ2-3; CDR3nt: TGCAGTGCTGGGGTCCCTAGCACAGATACGCAGTATTTT; CDR3aa: CSAGVPSTDTQYF
abundance: few; d_gene: TRBD1; v_gene: TRBV18; j_gene: TRBJ2-7; CDR3nt: TGTGCCAGCTCACTGTCTGGGACAGTCTCCTACGAGCAGTACTTC; CDR3aa: CASSLSGTVSYEQYF
abundance: .; d_gene: .; v_gene: TRBV7-2; j_gene: TRBJ2-1; CDR3nt: TGTGCCAGCAGGTCCAGGGGGGCGGGAGGACCTTCCTACAATGAGCAGTTCTTC; CDR3aa: CASRSRGAGGPSYNEQFF
abundance: .; d_gene: .; v_gene: TRBV9; j_gene: TRBJ2-1; CDR3nt: TGTGCCAGCAGCGTAGTTGGAGGGGACAATGAGCAGTTCTTC; CDR3aa: CASSVVGGDNEQFF
abundance: few; d_gene: TRBD2; v_gene: TRBV3-1; j_gene: TRBJ2-5; CDR3nt: TGTGCCAGCAGCCAACGTGGCCCTAGCGGGGGCCGAGAGACCCAGTACTTC; CDR3aa: CASSQRGPSGGRETQYF
abundance: many; d_gene: TRBD2; v_gene: TRBV3-1; j_gene: TRBJ2-1; CDR3nt: TGTGCCAGCAGCCACCTGACTAGCGGGAGTAATGAGCAGTTCTTC; CDR3aa: CASSHLTSGSNEQFF
abundance: few; d_gene: TRBD1; v_gene: TRBV10-3; j_gene: TRBJ2-3; CDR3nt: TGTGCCATCAGTGAGGGGCGAAACAGGGGTTTCTTAGATACGCAGTATTTT; CDR3aa: CAISEGRNRGFLDTQYF
abundance: .; d_gene: .; v_gene: TRBV24-1; j_gene: TRBJ2-7; CDR3nt: TGTGCCACCAGTGATCCCCTGTCCTACGAGCAGTACTTC; CDR3aa: CATSDPLSYEQYF
abundance: .; d_gene: TRBD1; v_gene: TRBV5-4; j_gene: TRBJ2-7; CDR3nt: TGTGCCGGCAGCCTAGCTCGTTGGGACAGGAATGACTACGAGCAGTACTTC; CDR3aa: CAGSLARWDRNDYEQYF
abundance: .; d_gene: TRBD2; v_gene: TRBV7-3; j_gene: TRBJ2-3; CDR3nt: TGTGCCAGCAGCTTTAGCGGGGGGGCCAGGGGAGATACGCAGTATTTT; CDR3aa: CASSFSGGARGDTQYF
abundance: .; d_gene: TRBD2; v_gene: TRBV20-1; j_gene: TRBJ2-3; CDR3nt: TGCAGTGCGACGGCTAGCGGGGGGTTAGCAGATACGCAGTATTTT; CDR3aa: CSATASGGLADTQYF
abundance: .; d_gene: TRBD2; v_gene: TRBV12-5; j_gene: TRBJ2-1; CDR3nt: TGTGCTAGTGGTTTGTCCGGGGGGGTGCGAGAGCAGTTCTTC; CDR3aa: CASGLSGGVREQFF
abundance: .; d_gene: TRBD2; v_gene: TRBV27; j_gene: TRBJ2-5; CDR3nt: TGTGCCAGCAGTTTCAGACTAGCGGGAGTTTTAGAGACCCAGTACTTC; CDR3aa: CASSFRLAGVLETQYF
abundance: .; d_gene: TRBD2; v_gene: TRBV7-8; j_gene: TRBJ2-1; CDR3nt: TGTGCCAGCAGCCCCGGACCGGCGGGAGGGTTCTATGAGCAGTTCTTC; CDR3aa: CASSPGPAGGFYEQFF
abundance: many; d_gene: TRBD1; v_gene: TRBV20-1; j_gene: TRBJ2-7; CDR3nt: TGCAGTGCTCAGCAGGGGGACGAGCAGTACTTC; CDR3aa: CSAQQGDEQYF
abundance: .; d_gene: TRBD2; v_gene: TRBV7-2; j_gene: TRBJ2-3; CDR3nt: TGTGCCAGCAGCTCTAAGCGGGGGGCGGGGAGGGGCAATACGCAGTATTTT; CDR3aa: CASSSKRGAGRGNTQYF
abundance: .; d_gene: .; v_gene: TRBV29-1; j_gene: TRBJ2-7; CDR3nt: TGCAGCGTTCGGGGGCGGAACTACGAGCGGTACTTC; CDR3aa: CSVRGRNYERYF
abundance: few; d_gene: TRBD2; v_gene: TRBV7-8; j_gene: TRBJ2-3; CDR3nt: TGTGCCAGCAGCGTCGAAGTAGCGGGAGTATCAGATACGCAGTATTTT; CDR3aa: CASSVEVAGVSDTQYF
abundance: few; d_gene: TRBD2; v_gene: TRBV18; j_gene: TRBJ2-5; CDR3nt: TGTGCCAGCTCACCACCGGGACTAGCGGGGGGCCCAGGAGGGACCCAGTACTTC; CDR3aa: CASSPPGLAGGPGGTQYF
abundance: .; d_gene: .; v_gene: TRBV20-1; j_gene: TRBJ2-1; CDR3nt: TGCAGTGCGCAGGGAGGTTCCTACAATGAGCAGTTCTTC; CDR3aa: CSAQGGSYNEQFF
abundance: many; d_gene: .; v_gene: TRBV4-1; j_gene: TRBJ2-7; CDR3nt: TGCGCCAGCAGCCAAGTAACGAACAGATATTCCTACGAGCAGTACTTC; CDR3aa: CASSQVTNRYSYEQYF
abundance: .; d_gene: .; v_gene: TRBV4-1; j_gene: TRBJ1-4; CDR3nt: TGCGCCAGCAACCAAGTTTTTAGCCGTGGGAATGAAAAACTGTTTTTT; CDR3aa: CASNQVFSRGNEKLFF
abundance: few; d_gene: .; v_gene: TRBV12-3/TRBV12-4; j_gene: TRBJ1-5; CDR3nt: TGTGCCAGCAGTTCCGGACAGCTTAGCAATCAGCCCCAGCATTTT; CDR3aa: CASSSGQLSNQPQHF
abundance: .; d_gene: .; v_gene: TRBV10-2; j_gene: TRBJ1-1; CDR3nt: TGCGCCAGCAGTTCCTCGCAGAGATGGAACACTGAAGTTTTCTTT; CDR3aa: CASSSSQRWNTEVFF
abundance: few; d_gene: .; v_gene: TRBV12-3/TRBV12-4; j_gene: TRBJ2-7; CDR3nt: TGTGCCAGCAGCCGAAGACCGATACCTTCCGACGAGCAGTACTTC; CDR3aa: CASSRRPIPSDEQYF
abundance: .; d_gene: TRBD2; v_gene: TRBV12-3/TRBV12-4; j_gene: TRBJ2-3; CDR3nt: TGTGCCAGCAGGCCTGGCGGGGGGGCGGCAGATACGCAGTATTTT; CDR3aa: CASRPGGGAADTQYF
abundance: .; d_gene: TRBD1; v_gene: TRBV6-4; j_gene: TRBJ2-1; CDR3nt: TGTGCCAGCAGTTTGGGACAGAGGGAACAGTTCTTC; CDR3aa: CASSLGQREQFF
abundance: .; d_gene: .; v_gene: TRBV27; j_gene: TRBJ2-7; CDR3nt: TGTGCCAGCAGCCACGGGACAACCTCCTACGAGCAGTACTTC; CDR3aa: CASSHGTTSYEQYF
abundance: .; d_gene: TRBD2; v_gene: TRBV11-2; j_gene: TRBJ2-1; CDR3nt: TGTGCCAGCAGCTTAGCGTTAGCGGGGGCCGGGGGGGAGACCCAGTTCTTC; CDR3aa: CASSLALAGAGGETQFF
abundance: .; d_gene: .; v_gene: TRBV3-1; j_gene: TRBJ2-2; CDR3nt: TGTGCCAGCAGCCAGAGGGGCCGCGAGCTGTTTTTT; CDR3aa: CASSQRGRELFF